The 12 T cell receptor beta chains presented below share a single source sample, sequenced in a study of cytomegalovirus exposure and HLA in healthy donors. PCR used 60 Vbeta primers and 13 Jbeta primers. Profiling relied on immunoSEQ multiplex PCR, and the TCRdb table lists in-frame clones only, not all of them. The sample records about 140,000 clones, roughly 88% being singletons. Specimen: PBMCs. The receptors here all came from a middle-aged woman in good health and CMV-seronegative.

This clone was seen more than once but under ten times. The gene calls are TRBV7-2 and TRBJ2-1, with 12 bases fitting TRBD2. The CDR3 has 16 residues. The J segment lost 7 bases and the V segment lost 5 bases, leaving 9 bases of the junction unmatched. Germline V gene sequence: CDR1 SGHTA, CDR2 FQGNSA. The CDR3 coding sequence is TGTGCCAGCAGCCCCGACCCACTAGCGGGAGGTAATGAGCAGTTCTTC. Amino acid sequence: CASSPDPLAGGNEQFF.

This sequence joins TRBV7-8 and TRBJ2-7; D gene ambiguous. Germline CDR1 and CDR2: SGHVS and FQNEAQ. The length of the CDR3 is 14 residues. V shed 3 bases and J shed 0 bases, with 9 bases lying between them. The CDR3 DNA is TGTGCCAGCAGCTTGAAAAGCGCCTCCTACGAGCAGTACTTC. This sequence encodes CASSLKSASYEQYF.

The sample holds one count of this clone. The chain carries TRBV19 and TRBJ2-1; 11 bases map to TRBD2. Trimming took 1 base from V and 10 from J; bases not matched to a gene: 6. Germline lookup yields CDR1 LNHDA and CDR2 SQIVND (reference sequence). The CDR3 has 15 amino acids. The chain's CDR3 is CASSIASGGSGEQFF. Here the CDR3 DNA reads TGTGCCAGTAGTATAGCTAGCGGGGGGTCAGGGGAGCAGTTCTTC.

The chain couples TRBV9 to TRBJ2-2, with 8 bases aligning to TRBD1. CDR1 is SGDLS and CDR2 is YYNGEE in the germline V gene. J was trimmed by 5 bases and V by 2 bases; bases with no gene match: 5. The CDR3 runs 15 residues. The CDR3, as DNA: TGTGCCAGCAGCGTTGACAGGGGTGGAACCGGGGAGCTGTTTTTT. Protein product: CASSVDRGGTGELFF.

This sequence joins TRBV11-3 and TRBJ2-5; TRBD2 agrees at 7 bases. V lost 4 bases to trimming and J lost 5 bases; unmatched junction nucleotides: 13. This CDR3 contains 16 residues. CDR1 is SGHNT and CDR2 is YENEEA in the germline V gene. The CDR3 here is CASSSPGTTLGETQYF. The CDR3 DNA is TGTGCCAGCAGCTCACCCGGGACTACCCTGGGGGAGACCCAGTACTTC.

This sequence joins TRBV5-1 and TRBJ2-7, with 8 bases fitting TRBD1. Looked up from germline, CDR1 is SGHRS and CDR2 is YFSETQ. After removal of 4 bases from V and 2 bases from J, the junction contained 5 bases not matched to a gene. The CDR3 has 14 residues. The CDR3 protein is CASSGGQATYEQYF. The CDR3 bases are TGCGCCAGCAGCGGGGGACAGGCGACCTACGAGCAGTACTTC.

The CDR3 sequence: CAISTGGQETQYF. DNA of the CDR3: TGTGCCATCAGTACCGGGGGTCAAGAGACCCAGTACTTC. The V gene is TRBV10-3, the J gene TRBJ2-5; D is perhaps TRBD2 (6 bases). Germline assignment: CDR1 ENHRY and CDR2 SYGVKD. The CDR3 runs to 13 residues. V lost 5 bases and J 2 bases, leaving 9 bases between the germline ends.

The chain has TRBV5-1 and TRBJ2-7; the D gene is possibly TRBD2 (7 bases). Per the germline V gene, CDR1 is SGHRS and CDR2 is YFSETQ. The CDR3 sequence is 15 residues long. Trimming removed 2 bases at V and 2 bases at J, with 14 bases between. CDR3 loop: CASSLQGGGAYEQYF. CDR3 DNA sequence: TGCGCCAGCAGCTTACAGGGAGGGGGAGCCTACGAGCAGTACTTC.

This clone has just one count. The J gene is TRBJ2-3, the V gene TRBV25-1; 8 nucleotides align to TRBD1. The germline gives CDR1 MGHDK, CDR2 SYGVNS. The CDR3 totals 15 residues. Trimming cost V 3 bases and J 1 base; bases outside gene matches: 3. CDR3 in amino acids: CASSDPTGGTDTQYF. CDR3 in DNA: TGTGCCAGCAGTGACCCGACAGGGGGCACAGATACGCAGTATTTT. Full variable domain (missing parts from reference TRBV25-1 and TRBJ2-3): EADIYQTPRYLVIGTGKKITLECSQTMGHDKMYWYQQDPGMELHLIHYSYGVNSTEKGDLSSESTVSRIRTEHFPLTLESARPSHTSQYLCASSDPTGGTDTQYFGPGTRLTVL.

This rearrangement joins TRBV7-8 to TRBJ2-3; tentatively, D is TRBD1 (6 bases). Trimming took 2 bases from V and 5 from J, leaving 14 bases between them. Germline loops: CDR1 SGHVS, CDR2 FQNEAQ. The CDR3 is 15 amino acids. The CDR3 DNA sequence: TGTGCCAGCAGCTTATGGGGGCGTAGGGGAGATACGCAGTATTTT. It is translated as CASSLWGRRGDTQYF. Supplemented by reference TRBV7-8 and TRBJ2-3, the full variable domain reads GAGVSQSPRYKVAKRGQDVALRCDPISGHVSLFWYQQALGQGPEFLTYFQNEAQLDKSGLPSDRFFAERPEGSVSTLKIQRTQQEDSAVYLCASSLWGRRGDTQYFGPGTRLTVL.

The chain links TRBV7-6 to TRBJ2-2; 14 bases agree with TRBD2. The junction had 7 bases not matched to a gene; V was cut back by 5 bases and J by 5 bases. Germline V gene sequence: CDR1 SGHVS, CDR2 FNYEAQ. This CDR3 region has 17 residues. CDR3 DNA: TGTGCCAGCAGCCCGGGACTAGCGGGAGTCGGGACCGGGGAGCTGTTTTTT. Translation: CASSPGLAGVGTGELFF. Variable domain in full (rest from reference TRBV7-6 and TRBJ2-2): GAGVSQSPRYKVTKRGQDVALRCDPISGHVSLYWYRQALGQGPEFLTYFNYEAQQDKSGLPNDRFSAERPEGSISTLTIQRTEQRDSAMYRCASSPGLAGVGTGELFFGEGSRLTVL.

This rearrangement joins TRBV4-1 to TRBJ2-2; D is uncertain. The germline V gene encodes CDR1 MGHRA and CDR2 YSYEKL. This CDR3 has 15 residues. V was trimmed by 5 bases and J by 4 bases, leaving 14 bases between them. CDR3: CASSLRFTATGELFF. Written as DNA, the CDR3 is TGCGCCAGCAGCTTACGGTTTACAGCCACCGGGGAGCTGTTTTTT.